The entry below describes one T cell receptor (beta chain). The antigen remains undetermined. Primers: 60 Vbeta forward and 13 Jbeta reverse. Produced via immunoSEQ multiplex PCR; TCRdb's table is partial and in-frame only. The table lists some 160,000 clones, approximately 80% of them singletons. This record comes from a study of cytomegalovirus exposure and HLA in healthy donors. Study-wide context: Of the donors genotyped, approximately 430 in all, about 80% fell in the Caucasian-associated ancestry cluster.

V gave up 0 bases and J gave up 1 base; unmatched junction bases: 0. The CDR3 consists of 14 residues. Per germline, CDR1 SGHVS and CDR2 FNYEAQ. Study-wide results and caveats: Later analysis demonstrated an association between a missense DCLRE1C variant and TCR beta V- and J-gene trimming.

The rearrangement joins TRBV7-6 to TRBJ2-7; 7 nucleotides match TRBD1. The clonotype comes from a man aged 50-59 years in good health and CMV-seropositive. Specimen: PBMCs. CDR3 DNA sequence: TGTGCCAGCAGCTTAGCGGGACAGTCCTACGAGCAGTACTTC. This gives the protein CASSLAGQSYEQYF. The full variable domain, in which reference TRBV7-6 and TRBJ2-7 provide the parts outside the CDR3, is GAGVSQSPRYKVTKRGQDVALRCDPISGHVSLYWYRQALGQGPEFLTYFNYEAQQDKSGLPNDRFSAERPEGSISTLTIQRTEQRDSAMYRCASSLAGQSYEQYFGPGTRLTVT.